The present TCR beta chain was sequenced within a study of cytomegalovirus exposure and HLA in healthy donors. Overall study findings and caveats: Prediction of most subjects' HLA-A and HLA-B alleles by TCR beta sequences was reportedly accurate. Common viral pathogens seemed to be connected with several of the most significant clusters, according to a later analysis. Prior analysis indicated that the majority of TCR beta V segments exhibited productivity approximately 90% or approximately 30% of the time.

CDR3 length: 15 amino acids. The V end was cut by 0 bases, the J end by 6 bases, with 9 bases between. The germline V gene has CDR1 SGHVS and CDR2 FNYEAQ. This clone came up once. The target antigen is unknown. Nominal health characterized the donors when sampled, though unrecorded immune exposures were likely. Amplification used 60 Vbeta primers and 13 Jbeta primers. Clones were sequenced by immunoSEQ multiplex PCR, and TCRdb holds only the in-frame ones, with some missing. The table has 200,000 to 250,000 clones, roughly 70% seen once. The TCR was taken from a man aged 35-49 years in good health and CMV-seropositive. The V and J genes are TRBV7-6 and TRBJ1-6; D possibly corresponds to TRBD1 (6 bases). Source material: PBMCs. CDR3 in DNA: TGTGCCAGCAGCTTAGCTTCAGGGGCTAATTCACCCCTCCACTTT. Translating gives CASSLASGANSPLHF.